These 29 T cell receptor beta chains originate from one sample sequenced in a study of T cell repertoires in cytomegalovirus infection. One entry per CDR3 protein, called by TCRdb with MiXCR from the reads. The data hold more than 200,000 distinct CDR3 sequences, with 9.1% observed a single time. The specimen was PBMCs. The receptors originated from a human donor in good health (CMV status not recorded). Some clones in this sample may be carry-over from other donors' samples.

This clonotype was found a few times. The chain joins TRBV12-3 or TRBV12-4 to TRBJ2-1; 7 bases are a match to TRBD2. The CDR3 has 14 residues. Trimming took 6 bases from V and 7 from J; bases not matched to a gene: 9. CDR3 in amino acids: CASRREGQGNEQFF. The CDR3 DNA sequence: TGTGCCAGCAGAAGGGAGGGGCAGGGAAATGAGCAGTTCTTC.

This clonotype has a count of ten or more. The gene calls are TRBV7-2 and TRBJ2-5; D is tentatively TRBD1 or TRBD2 (5 bases each). CDR3 size: 18 residues. Germline loops: CDR1 SGHTA, CDR2 FQGNSA. Trimming shortened V by 3 bases and J by 6 bases, and 26 bases separated the two germline ends. The DNA for the CDR3 is TGTGCCAGCAGCTTTACTTTTCAAGGGACGGGCGGTTCGAAGACCCAGTACTTC. Its translation is CASSFTFQGTGGSKTQYF.

In this sample, this clonotype turned up many times. The CDR3 loop reads CASSLAAGQGHQPQHF. DNA for the CDR3: TGTGCCAGCAGCTTGGCGGCGGGACAGGGCCATCAGCCCCAGCATTTT. This chain joins TRBV5-6 and TRBJ1-5; 9 positions agree with TRBD1. There are 16 residues in the CDR3. The ends lost 0 bases at V and 5 bases at J; junction bases unmatched: 6. Per germline, CDR1 SGHDT and CDR2 YYEEEE. Filled out from reference TRBV5-6 and TRBJ1-5, the complete variable domain reads DAGVTQSPTHLIKTRGQQVTLRCSPKSGHDTVSWYQQALGQGPQFIFQYYEEEERQRGNFPDRFSGHQFPNYSSELNVNALLLGDSALYLCASSLAAGQGHQPQHFGDGTRLSIL.

The chain couples TRBV14 to TRBJ1-6, with D unresolved. CDR3 size: 16 residues. CDR1 and CDR2 from the germline V gene are SGHDN and FVKESK. Trimming shortened V by 1 base and J by 13 bases, and 20 bases separated the two germline ends. The CDR3 loop is CASSQVAGVTGGPLHF. CDR3 DNA sequence: TGTGCCAGCAGCCAAGTAGCTGGCGTAACGGGCGGTCCCCTCCACTTT.

Ten or more counts support this clonotype. The chain employs TRBV5-4 and TRBJ1-2; perhaps TRBD1 as D (6 bases). The CDR3 runs 15 residues. CDR1 is SGHNT, CDR2 YYREEE, per germline (reference sequence). V shed 4 bases and J shed 6 bases, with 19 bases lying between them. CDR3 region: CASSPIEQGENGYTF. The CDR3 DNA is TGTGCCAGCAGCCCGATCGAACAGGGAGAGAATGGCTACACCTTC.

In this sample, this clonotype turned up many times. The genes are TRBV11-3 and TRBJ1-2, with D hard to call. CDR3 size: 13 residues. Trimming pared 3 bases from V and 8 bases from J, leaving 13 bases between. The V gene's germline CDR1 is SGHNT and CDR2 YENEEA. The CDR3 bases are TGTGCCAGCAGCTTGACGCAATCTAGCGGCTACACCTTC. It specifies CASSLTQSSGYTF.

This clonotype was seen many times. V and J are TRBV7-2 and TRBJ2-7; 7 positions match TRBD1. The CDR3 spans 15 residues. CDR1 is SGHTA and CDR2 is FQGNSA in the germline V gene. V lost 1 base and J lost 4; bases outside the gene matches: 7. CDR3 loop: CASSLGQGAGYEQYF. DNA for the CDR3: TGTGCCAGCAGCTTAGGACAGGGCGCTGGGTACGAGCAGTACTTC.

This clonotype was observed many times. V gene TRBV7-2 combines with J gene TRBJ1-1; D is uncertain. V was pared by 2 bases and J by 7 bases, with 8 bases between. Per germline, CDR1 SGHTA and CDR2 FQGNSA. The CDR3 sequence is 12 residues long. CDR3 DNA sequence: TGTGCCAGCAGCTTATCAGTCGGTGAAGCTTTCTTT. Protein product: CASSLSVGEAFF. The entire variable domain, with the rest obtained from reference TRBV7-2 and TRBJ1-1, is as follows: GAGVSQSPSNKVTEKGKDVELRCDPISGHTALYWYRQSLGQGLEFLIYFQGNSAPDKSGLPSDRFSAERTGGSVSTLTIQRTQQEDSAVYLCASSLSVGEAFFGQGTRLTVV.

CDR3 nucleotides: TGTGCCAGCAGCTTAGTTCTGAGCGGTGGGGCCAACGTCCTGACTTTC. This codes for CASSLVLSGGANVLTF. The gene calls are TRBV7-9 and TRBJ2-6; tentatively, D is TRBD2 (5 bases). V was clipped by 1 base and J by 3 bases, with 10 bases between them. Germline loops: CDR1 SEHNR, CDR2 FQNEAQ (reference sequence). This CDR3 is built from 16 residues.

At least ten counts were recorded for this clonotype. This chain connects TRBV7-8 to TRBJ2-3, with TRBD2 identical over 12 bases. The V gene's germline CDR1 is SGHVS and CDR2 FQNEAQ. There are 16 residues in the CDR3. J gave up 5 bases and V 2 bases, and 5 bases lay outside the gene matches. CDR3 DNA sequence: TGTGCCAGCAGCTTAAGACTAGCGGGAGTAGTAGATACGCAGTATTTT. This codes for CASSLRLAGVVDTQYF.

This clonotype appeared many times. V is TRBV12-3 or TRBV12-4 and J is TRBJ1-5, with D tentatively TRBD1 (5 bases). The V and J ends lost 3 bases and 7 bases respectively, with 16 bases between them. The CDR3 runs to 15 residues. CDR3 amino acids: CASSLRDLGEQPQHF. The CDR3 DNA reads TGTGCCAGCAGTTTGAGGGACCTAGGTGAGCAGCCCCAGCATTTT.

This chain connects TRBV6-5 to TRBJ2-1; 9 positions agree with TRBD2. The germline V gene has CDR1 MNHEY and CDR2 SVGAGI. V gave up 6 bases and J gave up 6 bases; unmatched junction bases: 12. The CDR3 loop spans 16 amino acids. For the CDR3, the DNA is TGTGCCAGCAGGGCCTTAGCGGGGGCCCTATCCAATGAGCAGTTCTTC. This gives the protein CASRALAGALSNEQFF.

The sample holds many counts of this clonotype. V gene TRBV4-1 combines with J gene TRBJ2-2; D is perhaps TRBD1 (5 bases). The germline V and J ends were trimmed by 1 base and 5 bases, with 8 bases remaining between them. The CDR3 runs to 14 residues. Germline V gene data show CDR1 as MGHRA and CDR2 as YSYEKL. As DNA, the CDR3 is TGCGCCAGCAGCCAAGCAGGGTCGACCGGGGAGCTGTTTTTT. Protein product: CASSQAGSTGELFF.

V is TRBV6-6 and J is TRBJ1-1; TRBD1 aligns across 7 bases. The CDR3 length is 14 residues. V trimming: 7 bases; J trimming: 0 bases; junction bases outside the gene matches: 5. Germline V CDR1 and CDR2: MNHNY, SVGAGI (reference sequence). CDR3 loop: CASTQTGMNTEAFF. Here the CDR3 DNA reads TGTGCCAGCACCCAGACAGGGATGAACACTGAAGCTTTCTTT.

V and J are TRBV6-6 and TRBJ2-6; TRBD2 might be the D (6 bases). The CDR3 is 14 amino acids. The germline V gene encodes CDR1 MNHNY and CDR2 SVGAGI (reference sequence). The chain's CDR3 is CGTGTPTGANVLTF. The CDR3, as DNA: TGTGGGACGGGGACTCCAACTGGGGCCAACGTCCTGACTTTC.

V gene TRBV6-6 combines with J gene TRBJ1-6; TRBD1 aligns across 8 bases. Germline V lookup: CDR1 MNHNY, CDR2 SVGAGI (reference sequence). V gave up 4 bases and J gave up 11 bases; unmatched junction bases: 10. The CDR3 contains 15 residues. CDR3 sequence (DNA): TGTGCCAGCAGTTTTGGACAGGGAGTTCCTCCACCCCTCCACTTT. It is translated as CASSFGQGVPPPLHF.

This clonotype has a count of ten or more. In DNA, the CDR3 is TGTGCTAGTGGTTTGGGTCCCTCGACACGGGCTAGCGGCTACACAGATACGCAGTATTTT. Amino acids: CASGLGPSTRASGYTDTQYF. The chain employs TRBV12-5 and TRBJ2-3, with TRBD2 matching 7 bases. The ends lost 1 base at V and 2 bases at J; junction bases unmatched: 18. CDR1 and CDR2 (germline): LGHNT, FRNRAP. CDR3 length equals 20 residues.

This clonotype appeared once. The chain combines TRBV7-9 with TRBJ1-5; 7 nucleotides match TRBD1. The CDR3 is made up of 15 amino acids. Germline CDR1 is SEHNR and CDR2 is FQNEAQ (reference sequence). Trimming at V came to 5 bases and at J to 9 bases, leaving 13 bases not matched to a gene. The CDR3 nucleotides read TGTGCCAGCAGCCCGACAGGGTCGGGCCCAGGGCCCCAGCATTTT. This translates into CASSPTGSGPGPQHF.

This clonotype was recorded many times. The rearrangement uses TRBV19 and TRBJ1-2; 7 nucleotides line up with TRBD1. The V and J ends lost 5 bases and 4 bases, in that order; junction bases with no gene match: 13. CDR3 length: 16 residues. Per germline, CDR1 LNHDA and CDR2 SQIVND (reference sequence). This CDR3 reads CASSQSKGAQGYGYTF. CDR3 coding DNA: TGTGCCAGTAGTCAATCAAAGGGGGCGCAGGGCTATGGCTACACCTTC.

This clonotype was seen more than once but under ten times. The rearrangement joins TRBV20-1 to TRBJ2-5; TRBD2 agrees at 10 bases. The CDR3 totals 16 residues. Germline V gene lookup returns CDR1 DFQATT and CDR2 SNEGSKA (reference sequence). V shed 6 bases, J shed 1 base, and the junction held 11 bases outside the gene matches. The CDR3 protein is CSAFRLAGGSQETQYF. Written as DNA, the CDR3 is TGCAGTGCCTTCCGTTTAGCGGGAGGATCCCAAGAGACCCAGTACTTC.

Many counts were recorded for this clonotype. The rearrangement joins TRBV6-5 to TRBJ1-1; unclear D gene. There are 13 residues in the CDR3. V gave up 8 bases and J gave up 1 base, with 11 bases separating them. The germline CDR1 and CDR2 sequences are MNHEY and SVGAGI. CDR3 protein: CASLKSGNTEAFF. The CDR3 DNA sequence: TGTGCCAGCCTAAAGTCCGGGAACACTGAAGCTTTCTTT.

This clonotype was seen at least ten times. The chain is built from TRBV19 and TRBJ2-1, with 11 bases matching TRBD2. Looked up from germline, CDR1 is LNHDA and CDR2 is SQIVND (reference sequence). The CDR3 has 18 residues. Germline trimming cut 3 bases from V and 7 bases from J; bases unmatched to any gene: 14. CDR3 sequence reads: CASSMGLAGGGRSNEQFF. For the CDR3, the DNA is TGTGCCAGTAGTATGGGTCTAGCGGGGGGCGGCCGCTCGAATGAGCAGTTCTTC.

This clonotype showed up just once. V gene TRBV9 combines with J gene TRBJ2-3; D unresolved. This CDR3 region has 15 residues. The germline gives CDR1 SGDLS, CDR2 YYNGEE. Deletions cut 0 bases from V and 0 bases from J, with 8 bases between. The CDR3 nucleotides are TGTGCCAGCAGCGTAGCCAAATCTAGCACAGATACGCAGTATTTT. Translated: CASSVAKSSTDTQYF.

This clonotype has only a few counts. The rearrangement uses TRBV20-1 and TRBJ2-3; 13 nucleotides line up with TRBD2. V lost 6 bases and J lost 0; bases outside the gene matches: 9. CDR1 is DFQATT, CDR2 SNEGSKA, per germline (reference sequence). The CDR3 runs to 17 residues. The CDR3 coding sequence is TGCAGTGCCCAAGGACTAGCGGGGGCTTCTAGCACAGATACGCAGTATTTT. It yields the protein CSAQGLAGASSTDTQYF.

A word on this clonotype: The junction departs from the called germline gene at one end, perhaps through a read error. V usage is TRBV7-2 and J usage is TRBJ2-2, with 10 positions matching TRBD1. The CDR3 is 15 residues long. The germline V gene encodes CDR1 SGHTA and CDR2 FQGNSA. CDR3: CVSSPGQGETGELFF. CDR3 DNA sequence: TGTGTCAGCAGCCCAGGACAGGGGGAAACCGGGGAGCTGTTTTTT.

This clonotype was observed at least ten times. This chain connects TRBV11-2 to TRBJ2-7; D could derive from TRBD1 or TRBD2 (5 bases each). Germline values: CDR1 SGHAT, CDR2 FQNNGV. This CDR3 is 15 amino acids long. V was pared by 3 bases and J by 4 bases, with 16 bases between. The CDR3 DNA reads as TGTGCCAGCAGCTTGAGGGGCAGGGTAGGTTACGAGCAGTACTTC. It is translated as CASSLRGRVGYEQYF.

This chain uses TRBV28 with TRBJ2-1; the D gene could be TRBD1 or TRBD2 (7 bases each). Germline V gene sequence: CDR1 MDHEN, CDR2 SYDVKM. This CDR3 has 13 residues. V lost 8 bases, J lost 7 bases, and 15 bases lay in between. CDR3 coding DNA: TGTGCCAGCGGAAGGCAGGGGGGGAATGAGCAGTTCTTC. It translates to CASGRQGGNEQFF.

The J gene is TRBJ2-1, the V gene TRBV6-6, with D unclear. The CDR3 runs 12 residues. Per germline, CDR1 MNHNY and CDR2 SVGAGI (reference sequence). The V end lost 7 bases, the J end lost 10 bases, and 14 bases lay between the germline ends. The CDR3 DNA reads as TGTGCCAGCACAACTCCGGCTGGAGAGCAGTTCTTC. Encoded protein: CASTTPAGEQFF.

Comments on this clonotype: An end of the junction differs from the germline gene, which may be a read error. This sequence joins TRBV29-1 and TRBJ1-3, with 7 nucleotides matching TRBD1. Germline CDR1 SQVTM, CDR2 ANQGSEA. This CDR3 contains 15 residues. DNA for the CDR3: TGCAGCGTTGTGGGACAGACCAACTCTGGAAACATCATATATTTT. It yields the protein CSVVGQTNSGNIIYF.